One and the same sample provided the 16 T cell receptor beta chains below, sequenced in a study of blood T cell repertoires in COVID-19. The assay was immunoSEQ multiplex PCR, and TCRdb's table has in-frame clones only and misses some. This table has about 350,000 clones, approximately 90% appearing once. Sequencing was done on a sample of peripheral blood. The receptors originated from a woman aged 60 to 75 with COVID-19, enrolled during active disease.

The J gene is TRBJ2-3, the V gene TRBV6-4; tentatively, D is TRBD2 (5 bases). Germline V gene lookup returns CDR1 MRHNA and CDR2 SNTAGT. The CDR3 covers 16 residues. V lost 6 bases and J 0 bases, leaving 16 bases between the germline ends. CDR3 nucleotide sequence: TGTGCCAGCAGCCCGGGATACTACCCCAGCACAGATACGCAGTATTTT. Translating it yields CASSPGYYPSTDTQYF.

V is TRBV7-9 and J is TRBJ2-7; D call uncertain. The CDR3 loop spans 16 amino acids. The V gene lost 5 bases and the J gene lost 5 bases, with 22 bases spanning the gap. Germline assignment: CDR1 SEHNR and CDR2 FQNEAQ (reference sequence). CDR3 protein: CASSPPPRLGFDEQYF. The DNA of the CDR3 is TGTGCCAGCAGCCCACCTCCCAGGCTGGGTTTTGACGAGCAGTACTTC.

The chain employs TRBV15 and TRBJ1-1; D gene unclear. Trimming stripped 0 bases from V and 6 bases from J, with 8 bases between. The V gene's germline CDR1 is LNHNV and CDR2 YYDKDF (reference sequence). The CDR3 length is 13 residues. The CDR3: CATSRDREAEAFF. For the CDR3, the DNA is TGTGCCACCAGCAGAGATCGGGAGGCTGAAGCTTTCTTT.

This clone was counted once. The chain carries TRBV5-4 and TRBJ2-7, with 7 bases fitting TRBD1. CDR3 length equals 15 residues. The germline gives CDR1 SGHNT, CDR2 YYREEE (reference sequence). J was trimmed by 0 bases and V by 4 bases; bases with no gene match: 7. The CDR3 region has the DNA TGTGCCAGCAGCCTGGACAGGCGCCTCTCCTACGAGCAGTACTTC. Amino acid sequence: CASSLDRRLSYEQYF. The full variable domain, its missing parts supplied by reference TRBV5-4 and TRBJ2-7, is ETGVTQSPTHLIKTRGQQVTLRCSSQSGHNTVSWYQQALGQGPQFIFQYYREEENGRGNFPPRFSGLQFPNYSSELNVNALELDDSALYLCASSLDRRLSYEQYFGPGTRLTVT.

This clone has a single count. V usage is TRBV30 and J usage is TRBJ1-6; possibly TRBD1 for D (6 bases). V shed 4 bases and J shed 7 bases, with 14 bases lying between them. Germline assignment: CDR1 GTSNPN and CDR2 SVGIG (reference sequence). This CDR3 spans 14 amino acids. CDR3 loop: CAWNIRGRNSPLHF. In nucleotides, the CDR3 is TGTGCCTGGAACATCAGGGGTCGGAATTCACCCCTCCACTTT.

The chain links TRBV7-8 to TRBJ2-1; D possibly corresponds to TRBD1 (5 bases). The CDR3 contains 16 residues. Trimming left V 5 bases short and J 2 bases short, with 16 bases between. The germline V gene encodes CDR1 SGHVS and CDR2 FQNEAQ. The CDR3 DNA reads TGTGCCAGCAGCGGGCCAGGGTCTGCCGCCTACAATGAGCAGTTCTTC. Encoded protein: CASSGPGSAAYNEQFF.

The J gene is TRBJ1-1, the V gene TRBV28; D perhaps matches TRBD1 (5 bases). Between the trimmed V and J ends, which lost 7 bases and 4 bases, there was a span of 19 bases. CDR3 length equals 15 residues. Germline lookup yields CDR1 MDHEN and CDR2 SYDVKM. This CDR3 is CASTPSSGGGTEAFF. CDR3 in DNA: TGTGCCAGCACCCCTTCCTCGGGGGGGGGCACTGAAGCTTTCTTT.

This chain links TRBV4-2 with TRBJ1-5, with TRBD1 matching 8 bases. V shed 1 base and J 7 bases; nucleotides not matched to a gene: 6. The germline V gene encodes CDR1 LGHNA and CDR2 YNFKEQ. CDR3 length equals 15 residues. The CDR3 coding sequence is TGTGCCAGCAGCCAAGTTGGACAGGGCGGGCAGCCCCAGCATTTT. It translates to CASSQVGQGGQPQHF.

The V call is TRBV19, the J call TRBJ1-5; D uncertain. Germline V gene data show CDR1 as LNHDA and CDR2 as SQIVND (reference sequence). This CDR3 has 13 residues. Deletions cut 6 bases from V and 7 bases from J, with 13 bases between. CDR3 amino acids: CASSRLTGQPQHF. The DNA of the CDR3 is TGTGCCAGTAGCCGGTTGACTGGCCAGCCCCAGCATTTT.

The V gene is TRBV7-3, the J gene TRBJ1-1, with 7 bases lining up with TRBD1. V trimming: 0 bases; J trimming: 6 bases; junction bases outside the gene matches: 4. Germline assignment: CDR1 SGHTA and CDR2 FQGTGA. CDR3 length: 14 amino acids. The CDR3 region has the DNA TGTGCCAGCAGCTTAACGAGTAGGGGGCCTGAAGCTTTCTTT. Encoded protein: CASSLTSRGPEAFF.

V and J are TRBV6-4 and TRBJ1-2; tentatively, D is TRBD1 (5 bases). Trimming removed 7 bases at V and 6 bases at J, with 12 bases between. CDR3 length: 12 residues. The V gene's germline CDR1 is MRHNA and CDR2 SNTAGT. The DNA of the CDR3 is TGTGCCAGCACGCGACAGCAGAATGGCTACACCTTC. Translating gives CASTRQQNGYTF.

This chain's CDR3 is CASRATADVVEQYF. Here the CDR3 DNA reads TGTGCCAGCAGGGCCACAGCGGACGTAGTAGAGCAGTACTTC. V and J are TRBV6-5 and TRBJ2-7, with a weak D call TRBD2 (5 bases). CDR3 size: 14 residues. Between the trimmed V and J ends, which lost 6 bases and 7 bases, there was a span of 19 bases. Germline assignment: CDR1 MNHEY and CDR2 SVGAGI.

This chain uses TRBV23-1 with TRBJ1-4, with a tentative D call TRBD1 (6 bases). TRBV23-1 has ORF status, its function being uncertain. The CDR3 contains 16 residues. V was trimmed by 3 bases and J by 7 bases, leaving 18 bases between them. The CDR3 reads CASSHPGTRVLEKLFF. The CDR3 nucleotides read TGCGCCAGCAGTCACCCCGGGACAAGGGTTCTTGAAAAACTGTTTTTT.

V usage is TRBV28 and J usage is TRBJ1-1, with 11 nucleotides matching TRBD1. Per the germline V gene, CDR1 is MDHEN and CDR2 is SYDVKM. V lost 5 bases, J lost 4 bases, and 9 bases stayed unmatched. The CDR3 spans 16 residues. The CDR3 spells CASSEALGTGGTEAFF. The CDR3 bases are TGTGCCAGCAGTGAGGCTCTCGGGACAGGGGGCACTGAAGCTTTCTTT.

The rearrangement joins TRBV3-1 (or the pseudogene TRBV3-2) to TRBJ1-1; the D gene is possibly TRBD1 (6 bases). Trimming pared 1 base from V and 2 bases from J, leaving 11 bases between. This CDR3 has 15 residues. Germline V gene lookup returns CDR1 LGHDT and CDR2 YNNKEL (reference sequence). The DNA for the CDR3 is TGTGCCAGCAGCCAAGGGACAGCCAGTAACACTGAAGCTTTCTTT. Translated: CASSQGTASNTEAFF.

This clone was recorded a few times. This chain joins TRBV11-2 and TRBJ2-5; 7 bases line up with TRBD1. CDR3 size: 13 residues. Trimming removed 2 bases from V and 4 bases from J; junction bases left unmatched: 1. Germline loops: CDR1 SGHAT, CDR2 FQNNGV. The CDR3 DNA reads as TGTGCCAGCAGCTTAAGGGACAGAGAGACCCAGTACTTC. Translation: CASSLRDRETQYF.